This T cell receptor (beta chain) is from a study of CD8+CD57+ T cells in acquired aplastic anemia. Study overall: The study obtained an average of approximately 3 ug of DNA from sorted CD4+ and CD8+ cells. Study-wide results and limits: Patients and controls shared approximately 28 CD8+ CDR3 sequences. CD8+ Simpson's diversity showed no significant patient-control difference.

The template for TCR beta VDJ and CDR3 sequence profiling was genomic DNA. TCRdb called the reads again in MiXCR, with one record for every CDR3 protein. The repertoire includes 150,000 to 200,000 distinct CDR3 sequences, less than 65% of them detected once, and around 42% sits in the top ten. V lost 3 bases, J lost 0 bases, and 8 bases lay in between. The germline gives CDR1 SEHNR, CDR2 FQNEAQ (reference sequence). There are 14 residues in the CDR3. This clonotype showed up just once. The antigen remains undetermined. The gene calls are TRBV7-9 and TRBJ1-1; D gene ambiguous. This sequence was found in a human donor with severe aplastic anemia or a healthy control (not recorded which). The source material was sorted CD4+, CD8+, or CD8+CD57+ T cells (not recorded which) from PBMCs. CDR3: CASSLSVMNTEAFF. The CDR3 bases are TGTGCCAGCAGCTTGTCCGTCATGAACACTGAAGCTTTCTTT.